A single TCR beta chain is shown here with its context. This sample is drawn from a study of T cell changes during pregnancy in multiple sclerosis. The protocol was immunoSEQ multiplex PCR, while the TCRdb copy is restricted to in-frame clones and leaves out a portion. This sample carries approximately 69,000 clones, over 85% of them seen once, and the ten largest clones take 2.1%. This TCR derives from a female donor in good health, enrolled as a control in a pregnancy study. Source: peripheral blood, taken in the second trimester of pregnancy.

The CDR3 DNA follows: TGCGCCAGCATCGACAGGGGTGCTGAAGCTTTCTTT. Its translation is CASIDRGAEAFF. This sequence joins TRBV4-1 and TRBJ1-1; TRBD1 aligns across 8 bases. Trimming cost V 7 bases and J 6 bases; bases outside gene matches: 4. This CDR3 has 12 residues. Germline CDR1 reads MGHRA; CDR2 reads YSYEKL.